This T cell receptor beta chain is from a study of cytomegalovirus exposure and HLA in healthy donors. This clone was counted a few times. The germline CDR1 and CDR2 sequences are LNHDA and SQIVND (reference sequence). This CDR3 spans 14 amino acids. The germline V and J ends were trimmed by 1 base and 7 bases, with 8 bases remaining between them. Amplification used 60 Vbeta primers and 13 Jbeta primers. Generated by immunoSEQ multiplex PCR, the TCRdb table keeps only in-frame clones and is missing some. Of roughly 110,000 clones in the sample, about 70% were seen once. It was healthy bone marrow donors who served as donors.

The specimen was PBMCs. This clonotype originated in a woman younger than 45 in good health and CMV-seronegative. The chain has TRBV19 and TRBJ1-6; TRBD1 might be the D (5 bases). As DNA, the CDR3 is TGTGCCAGTAGTATAGGACAGTCCAATTCACCCCTCCACTTT. Translated, it gives CASSIGQSNSPLHF.